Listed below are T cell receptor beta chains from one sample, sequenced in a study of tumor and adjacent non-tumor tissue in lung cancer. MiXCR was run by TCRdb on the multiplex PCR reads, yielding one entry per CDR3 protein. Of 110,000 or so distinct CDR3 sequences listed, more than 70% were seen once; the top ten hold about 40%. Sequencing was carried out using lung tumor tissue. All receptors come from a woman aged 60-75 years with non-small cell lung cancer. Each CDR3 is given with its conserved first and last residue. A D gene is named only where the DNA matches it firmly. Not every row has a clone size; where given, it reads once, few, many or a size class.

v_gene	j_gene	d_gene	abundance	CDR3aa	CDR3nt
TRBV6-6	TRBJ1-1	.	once	CASSSWTAEAFF	TGTGCCAGCAGTTCCTGGACAGCAGAAGCTTTCTTT
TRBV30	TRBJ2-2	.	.	CAWSFRRYTGELFF	TGTGCCTGGAGTTTCCGGCGGTACACCGGGGAGCTGTTTTTT
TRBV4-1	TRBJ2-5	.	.	CASSQDRCTEETQYF	TGCGCCAGCAGCCAAGATCGCTGTACAGAGGAGACCCAGTACTTC
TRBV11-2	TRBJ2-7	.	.	CASSLDSGEFPYEQYF	TGTGCCAGCAGCTTAGATTCAGGGGAGTTTCCCTACGAGCAGTACTTC
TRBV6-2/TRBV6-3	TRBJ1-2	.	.	CASSTYEPGNRVNTF	TGTGCCAGCAGTACTTACGAACCGGGCAACCGCGTCAACACCTTC
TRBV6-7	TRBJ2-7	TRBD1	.	CATSPTQGSFEQYF	TGTGCCACCAGTCCTACACAGGGGAGTTTCGAGCAGTATTTC
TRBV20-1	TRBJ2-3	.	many	CSARYGIPVADTQYF	TGCAGTGCTAGATATGGGATCCCCGTTGCAGATACGCAGTATTTT
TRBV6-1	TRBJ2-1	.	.	CATHGGESYYNEQFF	TGTGCCACTCACGGGGGCGAGAGCTACTACAATGAGCAGTTCTTC
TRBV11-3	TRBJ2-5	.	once	CAGSPGETQYF	TGTGCCGGTAGCCCTGGAGAGACCCAGTACTTC
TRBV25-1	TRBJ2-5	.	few	CASSDGAVETQYF	TGTGCCAGCAGTGATGGGGCCGTCGAGACCCAGTACTTC
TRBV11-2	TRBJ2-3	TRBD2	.	CSNSPGLDGATDTQYF	TGTTCCAACAGCCCAGGACTAGATGGGGCCACAGATACGCAGTATTTT
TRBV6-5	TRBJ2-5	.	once	CDSSTQGEEETQYF	TGTGACAGCAGTACACAGGGAGAGGAAGAGACCCAATACTTC
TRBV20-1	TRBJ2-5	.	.	CSAISSVQTQYF	TGCAGTGCTATCTCTAGCGTACAGACCCAGTACTTC
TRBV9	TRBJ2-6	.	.	CASSAWVTGANVPTF	TGTGCCAGCAGCGCGTGGGTCACTGGGGCCAACGTCCCGACTTTC
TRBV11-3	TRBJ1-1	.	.	CANSWGTGNTEAFF	.
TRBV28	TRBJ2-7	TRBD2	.	CASSLMSGGIPYEQYF	TGTGCCAGCAGTTTAATGTCGGGGGGTATCCCCTACGAGCAGTACTTC
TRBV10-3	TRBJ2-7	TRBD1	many	CAISDGQAGYEQYF	TGTGCCATCAGTGACGGACAGGCCGGCTACGAGCAGTACTTC
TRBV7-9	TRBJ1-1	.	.	CASTPSANTEAFF	TGTGCCAGCACCCCGTCGGCGAACACTGAAGCTTTCTTT
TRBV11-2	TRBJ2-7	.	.	CANSYGINGSYEQYF	TGTGCCAACAGCTACGGGATTAATGGGAGCTACGAGCAGTACTTC
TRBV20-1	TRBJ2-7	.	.	CSAGSPNKNEQYF	TGCAGTGCTGGGAGCCCAAACAAGAATGAGCAGTACTTC
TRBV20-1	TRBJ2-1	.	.	CSVRDLRAEQFF	TGTAGTGTTAGAGATTTGAGGGCTGAGCAATTCTTC
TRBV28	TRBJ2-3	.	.	CASHVWSRGALGTDTQYF	TGTGCCAGCCATGTCTGGAGCAGGGGGGCCTTGGGCACAGATACGCAGTATTTT
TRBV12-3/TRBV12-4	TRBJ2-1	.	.	CASSSDNRGQFF	TGTGCCAGCAGTTCGGATAACCGTGGGCAGTTCTTC
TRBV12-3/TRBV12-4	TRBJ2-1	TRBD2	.	CASSLDSLAGGPDELFF	TGTGCCAGCAGCTTAGACTCACTAGCGGGGGGGCCCGATGAGCTGTTCTTC
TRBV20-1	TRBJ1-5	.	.	CSTLFIFQGVSQPQHF	TGCAGTACTTTATTCATCTTCCAGGGCGTCAGTCAGCCCCAGCATTTT
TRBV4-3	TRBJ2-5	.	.	CTSSLHRDSQETQYF	TGCACAAGCAGCCTACACCGGGACTCACAAGAGACCCAGTACTTC
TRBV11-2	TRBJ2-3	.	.	CASCATGTATDTQNF	TGTGCCAGCTGCGCCACCGGGACTGCCACAGATACGCAGAATTTT
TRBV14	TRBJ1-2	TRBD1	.	CASSPQGMVGYTF	TGTGCCAGCAGCCCACAGGGGATGGTGGGCTACACCTTC
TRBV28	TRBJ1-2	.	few	CASSSHSSGYTF	TGTGCCAGCAGTTCCCACAGCTCCGGCTACACCTTC
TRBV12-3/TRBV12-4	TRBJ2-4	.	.	CASSRERNDRNIQYF	TGTGCCAGCAGCCGCGAGAGGAACGATAGAAACATTCAGTACTTC
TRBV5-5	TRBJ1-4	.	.	CASNLAFQGSAANEKLFF	TGTGCCAGCAACTTGGCCTTCCAGGGAAGTGCGGCTAATGAAAAACTGTTTTTT
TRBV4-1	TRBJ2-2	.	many	CASSQPLGTGELFF	TGCGCCAGCAGCCAGCCTCTAGGGACCGGGGAGCTGTTTTTT
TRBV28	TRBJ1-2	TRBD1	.	CARSLASGGTYHAYTF	TGTGCCAGAAGTTTAGCCTCAGGGGGCACCTACCATGCCTACACCTTC
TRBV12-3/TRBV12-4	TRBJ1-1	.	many	CASSLRNTEAFF	TGTGCCAGCAGTTTGAGGAACACTGAAGCTTTCTTT
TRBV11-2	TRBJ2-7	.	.	CANSLSTGTTGQYF	TGTGCCAACAGCTTATCCACCGGGACAACCGGGCAGTACTTC
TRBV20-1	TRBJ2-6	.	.	CSAGGGGANVMTF	TGCAGTGCCGGAGGGGGTGGGGCCAACGTCATGACTTTC
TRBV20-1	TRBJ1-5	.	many	CSARDRQAFSNQPQHF	TGCAGTGCTAGAGATCGTCAGGCTTTTAGCAATCAGCCCCAGCATTTT